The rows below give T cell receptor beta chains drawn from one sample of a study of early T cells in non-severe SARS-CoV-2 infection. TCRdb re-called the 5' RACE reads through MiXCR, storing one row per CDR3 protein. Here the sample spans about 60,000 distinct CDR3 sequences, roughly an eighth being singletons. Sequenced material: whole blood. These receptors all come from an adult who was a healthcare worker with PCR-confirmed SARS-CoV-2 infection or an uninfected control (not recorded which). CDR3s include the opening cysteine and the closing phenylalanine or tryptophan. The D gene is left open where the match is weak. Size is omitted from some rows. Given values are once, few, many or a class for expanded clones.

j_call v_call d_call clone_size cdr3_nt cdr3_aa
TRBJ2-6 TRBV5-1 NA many TGCGCCAGCAGCTTGGTTGGGGCCAACGTCCTGACTTTC CASSLVGANVLTF
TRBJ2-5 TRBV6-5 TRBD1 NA TGTGCCAGCAGTTTTCACAGGGGGGAGACCCAGTACTTC CASSFHRGETQYF
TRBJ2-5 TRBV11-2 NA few TGTGCCAGCAGCTTAGATCCCTCCCAAGAGACCCAGTACTTC CASSLDPSQETQYF
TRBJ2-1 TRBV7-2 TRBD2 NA TGTGCCAGCAGCTTAGGACTAGCGGGGGGCAGCAATGAGCAGTTCTTC CASSLGLAGGSNEQFF
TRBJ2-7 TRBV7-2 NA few TGTGCCAGCAGCCCGGACAGTGTACGGCAGTACTTC CASSPDSVRQYF
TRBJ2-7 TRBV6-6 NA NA TGTGCCAGCAGTACAGCCTCAGAGCAGTACTTC CASSTASEQYF
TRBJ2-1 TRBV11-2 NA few TGTGCCAGCAGCCCCCAAAGGGCTACCTACAATGAGCAGTTCTTC CASSPQRATYNEQFF
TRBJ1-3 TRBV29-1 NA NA TGCAGCGTTGCCGGAACCTCTGGAAACACCATATATTTT CSVAGTSGNTIYF
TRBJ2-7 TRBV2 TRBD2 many TGTGCCAGCGGGGCTAGCGGTGTGAGCGAGCAGTACTTC CASGASGVSEQYF
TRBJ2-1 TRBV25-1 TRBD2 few TGTGCCAGCAGCACCCTGGCCCCTAGCGGGAGGCGCAATGAGCAGTTCTTC CASSTLAPSGRRNEQFF
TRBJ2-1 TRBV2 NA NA TGTGCCAGCAACCTCAATAGCGGAGGTTCCTACAATGAGCAGTTCTTC CASNLNSGGSYNEQFF
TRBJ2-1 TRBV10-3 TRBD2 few TGTGCCATCAGGGCCACCGGGACTAGCGGGAGGTGGAACAATGAGCAGTTCTTC CAIRATGTSGRWNNEQFF
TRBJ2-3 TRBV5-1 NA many TGCGCCAGCAGCTCCGGGTCTCTCAACACAGATACGCAGTATTTT CASSSGSLNTDTQYF
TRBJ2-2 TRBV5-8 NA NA TGTGCCAGCAGGGCTTCCATGACCGGGGAGCTGTTTTTT CASRASMTGELFF
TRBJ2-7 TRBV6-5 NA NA TGTGCCAGCAGGCGAACAGGGCTCTCCTACGAGCAGTACTTC CASRRTGLSYEQYF
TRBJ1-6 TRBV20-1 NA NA TGCAGTGCTATCTCCCCGGACGAATCACCCCTCCACTTT CSAISPDESPLHF
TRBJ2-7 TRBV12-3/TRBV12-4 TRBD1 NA TGTGCCAGCAGAGTACAGGGGCCAAGCTACGAGCAGTACTTC CASRVQGPSYEQYF
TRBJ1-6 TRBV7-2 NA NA TGTGCCAGCAGCTTATCAGTGAACTCACCCCTCCACTTT CASSLSVNSPLHF
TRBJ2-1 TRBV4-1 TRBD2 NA TGCGCCGGCAGCCAAGAGGGGACTAGCGGGAGGGCGAGGAATGAGCAGTTCTTC CAGSQEGTSGRARNEQFF
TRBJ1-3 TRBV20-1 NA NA TGCAGTGCTAGAGTTGTCGGGAACTCTGGAAACACCATATATTTT CSARVVGNSGNTIYF
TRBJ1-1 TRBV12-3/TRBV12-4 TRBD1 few TGTGCCAGCAGTCCAACGCCGGGACAGGGTAGTGTGAACACTGAAGCTTTCTTT CASSPTPGQGSVNTEAFF
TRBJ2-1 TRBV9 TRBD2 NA TGTGCCAGCAGCTCTACTAGCGGGGGGGCCGGCGATGAGCAGTTCTTC CASSSTSGGAGDEQFF
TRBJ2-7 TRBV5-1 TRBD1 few TGCGCCAGCAGCTTTACACAGGGGACCTACGAGCAGTACTTC CASSFTQGTYEQYF
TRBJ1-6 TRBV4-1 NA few TGCGCCAGCAACCAAGGGGAGAATTCACCCCTCCACTTT CASNQGENSPLHF
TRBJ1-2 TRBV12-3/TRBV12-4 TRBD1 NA TGTGCCAGCAGGAGGGGGACAGGGGCTGGCTACACCTTC CASRRGTGAGYTF
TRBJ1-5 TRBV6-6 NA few TGTGCTGGAGGGAAATCCAATCAGCCCCAGCATTTT CAGGKSNQPQHF
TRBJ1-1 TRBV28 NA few TGTGCCAGCAGAACTAATCCCAGGGAGAGAGCTTTCTTT CASRTNPRERAFF
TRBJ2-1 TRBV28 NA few TGTGCCAGTAAGGTAGGGACCGACAATGAGCAGTTCTTC CASKVGTDNEQFF
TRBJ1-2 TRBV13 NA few TGTGCCAGCAGCTTAGAGGGGCGGGCAGGCTATGGCTACACCTTC CASSLEGRAGYGYTF
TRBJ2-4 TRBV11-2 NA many TGTGCCAGCAGGACTTTAAGGGGCAAAAACATTCAGTACTTC CASRTLRGKNIQYF
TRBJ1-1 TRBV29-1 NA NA TGCAGCGCTGCGGACGCCCACACTGAAGCTTTCTTT CSAADAHTEAFF
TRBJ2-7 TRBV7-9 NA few TGTGCCGGAACTACAGGGATTATAGGCGAGCAGTACTTC CAGTTGIIGEQYF
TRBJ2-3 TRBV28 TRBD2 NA TGTGCCAGCAGCACGACTAGCGGGAGCCCCACAGATACGCAGTATTTT CASSTTSGSPTDTQYF
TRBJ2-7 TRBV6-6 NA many TGTGCCAGCACTTTAAGGAGTGGGGAGACGGTTGCCGAGCAGTACTTC CASTLRSGETVAEQYF
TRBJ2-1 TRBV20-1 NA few TGCAGTGCTGGGGGCCCCCATGGCTTC CSAGGPHGF
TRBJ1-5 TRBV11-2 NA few TGTGCCAGCAGCCCAAAAGTTCGGCCGAGAGGCAATCAGCCCCAGCATTTT CASSPKVRPRGNQPQHF
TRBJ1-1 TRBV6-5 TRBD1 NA TGTGCCAGCAGACAACAGGGGTTGAACACTGAAGCTTTCTTT CASRQQGLNTEAFF
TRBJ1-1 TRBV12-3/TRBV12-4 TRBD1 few TGTGCCAGCAGTCGGACAGGGGGCACTGAAGCTTTCTTT CASSRTGGTEAFF
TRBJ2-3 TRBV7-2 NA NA TGTGCCAGCAGCTTAGGGTCTTTAAACACAGATACGCAGTATTTT CASSLGSLNTDTQYF
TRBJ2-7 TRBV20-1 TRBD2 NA TGCAGTGCTAGCTCGGTAGCGGGAGGGATGGCCTACGAGCAGTACTTC CSASSVAGGMAYEQYF
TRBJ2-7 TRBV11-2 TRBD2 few TGTGCCAGCAGCTATTCCGGGACTAGCTACGAGCAGTACTTC CASSYSGTSYEQYF
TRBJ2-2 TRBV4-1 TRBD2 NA TGCGCCAGCAGCCGAGCCGGGACTACTAACACCGGGGAGCTGTTTTTT CASSRAGTTNTGELFF
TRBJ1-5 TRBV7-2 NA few TGTGCCAGCAGCTTAGCCGGGACCCAGTCAAACCAGCCCCAGCATTTT CASSLAGTQSNQPQHF
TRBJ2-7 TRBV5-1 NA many TGCGCCAGCAGCAAGGACTACGAGCAGTACTTC CASSKDYEQYF
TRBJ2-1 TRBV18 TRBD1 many TGTGCCAGCTCACCAAGGTCTTCCAGCCGAGGGGGCGCGAATGAGCAGTTCTTC CASSPRSSSRGGANEQFF
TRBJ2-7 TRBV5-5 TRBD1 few TGTGCCAGCAGCTGGACAGGGACCTACGAGCAGTACTTC CASSWTGTYEQYF
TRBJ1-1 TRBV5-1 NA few TGCGCCAGCAGCAAGACAGGGAACACTGAAGCTTTCTTT CASSKTGNTEAFF
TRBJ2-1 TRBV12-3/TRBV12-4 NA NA TGTGCCAGCAGCCCCGGGGACCGTAGCTACAATGAGCAGTTCTTC CASSPGDRSYNEQFF
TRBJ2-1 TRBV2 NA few TGTGCCAGCAGTCCCTACTTAGGTAGGATCTTC CASSPYLGRIF
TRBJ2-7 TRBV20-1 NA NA TGCAGTGCTAGAGATCCTCGGGGGCGTAACTACGAGCAGTACTTC CSARDPRGRNYEQYF
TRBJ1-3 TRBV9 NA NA TGTGCCAGCAGCGTACAGGGGATCTCTGGAAACACCATATATTTT CASSVQGISGNTIYF
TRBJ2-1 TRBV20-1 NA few TGCAGTGCGTCTGACTATTCCTACAATGAGCAGTTCTTC CSASDYSYNEQFF
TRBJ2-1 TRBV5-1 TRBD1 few TGCGCCAGCAGCTCGGGACAGGGGGTTCTCAATGAGCAGTTCTTC CASSSGQGVLNEQFF
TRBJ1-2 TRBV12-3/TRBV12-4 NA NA TGTGCCAGCAGTACCCCGGTTGGGGCGCACGGCTACACCTTC CASSTPVGAHGYTF
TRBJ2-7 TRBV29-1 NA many TGCAGCGGGCGAGACGGCCACGAGCAGTACTTC CSGRDGHEQYF
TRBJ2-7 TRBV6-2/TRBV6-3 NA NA TGTGCCAGCAGGGGAACTGCCTACGAGCAGTACTTC CASRGTAYEQYF
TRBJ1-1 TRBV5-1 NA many TGCGCCAGCAGCCCGGGACAACAGAACACTGAAGCTTTCTTT CASSPGQQNTEAFF